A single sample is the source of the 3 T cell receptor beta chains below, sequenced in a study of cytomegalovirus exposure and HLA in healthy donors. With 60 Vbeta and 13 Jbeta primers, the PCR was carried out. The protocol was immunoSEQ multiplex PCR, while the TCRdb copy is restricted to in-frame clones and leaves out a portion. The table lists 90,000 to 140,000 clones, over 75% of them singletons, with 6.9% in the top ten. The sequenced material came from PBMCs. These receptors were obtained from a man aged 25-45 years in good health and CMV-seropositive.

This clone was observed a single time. Here the CDR3 DNA reads TGTGCCAGCAGCCCGGACAGGGATGGAAACACCATATATTTT. Translation: CASSPDRDGNTIYF. This sequence joins TRBV5-6 and TRBJ1-3; 8 bases fit TRBD1. CDR3 size: 14 residues. Germline trimming cut 4 bases from V and 3 bases from J; bases unmatched to any gene: 3. In germline, CDR1 is SGHDT, CDR2 YYEEEE.

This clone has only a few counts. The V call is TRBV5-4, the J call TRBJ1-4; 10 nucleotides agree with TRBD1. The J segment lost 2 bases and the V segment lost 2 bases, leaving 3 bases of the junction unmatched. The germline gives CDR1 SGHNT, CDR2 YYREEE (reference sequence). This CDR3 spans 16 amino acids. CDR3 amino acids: CASSFDRGLTNEKLFF. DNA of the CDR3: TGTGCCAGCAGCTTTGACAGGGGGCTTACTAATGAAAAACTGTTTTTT.

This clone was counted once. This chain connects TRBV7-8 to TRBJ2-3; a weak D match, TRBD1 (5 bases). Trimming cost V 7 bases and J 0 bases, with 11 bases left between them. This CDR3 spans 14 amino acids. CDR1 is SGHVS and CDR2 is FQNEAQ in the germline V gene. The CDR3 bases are TGTGCCAGCAAGGTCCAGGGAAGCACAGATACGCAGTATTTT. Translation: CASKVQGSTDTQYF.